Here is one TCR beta chain with its context. Its cognate antigen is unknown. The sample belongs to a study of response to subunit inactivated influenza vaccine. Study-wide points: Each seasonal influenza vaccination, the authors suggested, recruits few new T cells.

One entry per CDR3 protein, called by TCRdb with MiXCR from the RT-PCR reads. The sample yields some 480,000 distinct CDR3 sequences, approximately 9.9% seen once. Germline values: CDR1 ENHRY, CDR2 SYGVKD. The V and J ends lost 10 bases and 4 bases, in that order; junction bases with no gene match: 10. This CDR3 has 17 amino acids. This sample comprised PBMCs from blood, obtained about 40 days after vaccination. This TCR was recovered from a man aged 50 or older who received an inactivated influenza vaccine. The V call is TRBV10-3, the J call TRBJ2-2; 15 nucleotides match TRBD2. The CDR3 DNA reads as TGTGCCACTTTACCGGGACTAGCGGGGGGCCTCACCGGGGAGCTGTTTTTT. Encoded protein: CATLPGLAGGLTGELFF.